Shown below are 8 T cell receptor beta chains from a single sample sequenced in a study of blood T cell repertoires in COVID-19. Sequenced by immunoSEQ multiplex PCR; TCRdb stores in-frame clones only, minus some. The top ten clones hold over 0.85% of a sample with fewer than 250,000 clones, approximately 90% of them seen once. Sequences were obtained from PBMCs or T cells enriched from blood (not recorded which). All receptors come from a man over 45 who had been exposed to COVID-19.

V usage is TRBV18 and J usage is TRBJ2-2, with TRBD1 matching over 9 bases. CDR1 is KGHSH and CDR2 is LQKENI in the germline V gene. With 3 bases clipped from V and 6 bases from J, the junction kept 5 bases outside the gene matches. This CDR3 contains 15 residues. In DNA, the CDR3 is TGTGCCAGCTCACCGGGACAGGGAGTGTCCGGGGAGCTGTTTTTT. This codes for CASSPGQGVSGELFF. Full variable domain (outside the CDR3, taken from reference TRBV18 and TRBJ2-2): NAGVMQNPRHLVRRRGQEARLRCSPMKGHSHVYWYRQLPEEGLKFMVYLQKENIIDESGMPKERFSAEFPKEGPSILRIQQVVRGDSAAYFCASSPGQGVSGELFFGEGSRLTVL.

This chain connects TRBV18 to TRBJ2-1; the match to TRBD2 covers 13 bases. The junction had 8 bases not matched to a gene; V was cut back by 3 bases and J by 9 bases. The CDR3 sequence is 16 residues long. The V gene's germline CDR1 is KGHSH and CDR2 LQKENI. CDR3 region: CASSPKLAGGHGEQFF. As DNA, the CDR3 is TGTGCCAGCTCACCTAAACTAGCGGGAGGGCATGGTGAGCAGTTCTTC.

The chain links TRBV5-8 to TRBJ1-4, with 9 positions matching TRBD1. Germline V gene sequence: CDR1 SGHTS, CDR2 YDEGEE. The CDR3 length is 16 residues. V trimming: 4 bases; J trimming: 2 bases; junction bases outside the gene matches: 6. Here the CDR3 reads CASSPDRGRTNEKLFF. The CDR3 coding sequence is TGTGCCAGCAGCCCGGACAGGGGAAGGACTAATGAAAAACTGTTTTTT.

The chain links TRBV21-1 to TRBJ2-5; the D call of TRBD1 is as the table states it, not checked on the DNA. TRBV21-1 is tagged as a pseudogene. The CDR3 is made up of 17 amino acids. The CDR3, as DNA: TGTGCCAGCAGCAAAAGAGGCAGGGGAAGAGCGTGCGAGACCCAGTACTTC. It encodes CASSKRGRGRACETQYF.

V and J are TRBV30 and TRBJ1-2, with D possibly being TRBD1 (6 bases). Germline CDR1 is GTSNPN and CDR2 is SVGIG (reference sequence). Deletions cut 0 bases from V and 3 bases from J, with 23 bases between. There are 18 residues in the CDR3. CDR3 loop: CAWSVRRRTAKTYYGYTF. DNA for the CDR3: TGTGCCTGGAGTGTACGGAGAAGGACAGCTAAAACTTACTATGGCTACACCTTC. The variable domain in full, with the rest retrieved from reference TRBV30 and TRBJ1-2, is SQTIHQWPATLVQPVGSPLSLECTVEGTSNPNLYWYRQAAGRGLQLLFYSVGIGQISSEVPQNLSASRPQDRQFILSSKKLLLSDSGFYLCAWSVRRRTAKTYYGYTFGSGTRLTVV.

This chain uses TRBV5-6 with TRBJ1-6, with D possibly TRBD1 on 5 matching bases. With 0 bases removed from V and 0 bases from J, the gap between germline ends came to 16 bases. Germline V CDR1 and CDR2: SGHDT, YYEEEE. The CDR3 extends over 19 amino acids. CDR3 region: CASSLEAGRITSYNSPLHF. The DNA for the CDR3 is TGTGCCAGCAGCTTGGAAGCAGGGCGAATAACCTCCTATAATTCACCCCTCCACTTT.

CDR3 bases: TGTGCCAGCAGCTCTCCCGGGACAGGGACTGAAGCTTTCTTT. Translation gives CASSSPGTGTEAFF. V usage is TRBV7-9 and J usage is TRBJ1-1, with TRBD1 matching 9 bases. CDR3 length equals 14 residues. CDR1 and CDR2 from the germline V gene are SEHNR and FQNEAQ (reference sequence). Losses at the gene ends were 4 bases for V and 5 bases for J; bases not matched to a gene: 5.

The chain couples TRBV28 to TRBJ2-1; 11 bases are shared with TRBD2. After removal of 2 bases from V and 8 bases from J, the junction contained 5 bases not matched to a gene. Germline V gene data show CDR1 as MDHEN and CDR2 as SYDVKM. The CDR3 runs 15 residues. CDR3 nucleotide sequence: TGTGCCAGCAGTTTAGGGGCTAGCGGGGGGTATGAGCAGTTCTTC. It is translated as CASSLGASGGYEQFF.